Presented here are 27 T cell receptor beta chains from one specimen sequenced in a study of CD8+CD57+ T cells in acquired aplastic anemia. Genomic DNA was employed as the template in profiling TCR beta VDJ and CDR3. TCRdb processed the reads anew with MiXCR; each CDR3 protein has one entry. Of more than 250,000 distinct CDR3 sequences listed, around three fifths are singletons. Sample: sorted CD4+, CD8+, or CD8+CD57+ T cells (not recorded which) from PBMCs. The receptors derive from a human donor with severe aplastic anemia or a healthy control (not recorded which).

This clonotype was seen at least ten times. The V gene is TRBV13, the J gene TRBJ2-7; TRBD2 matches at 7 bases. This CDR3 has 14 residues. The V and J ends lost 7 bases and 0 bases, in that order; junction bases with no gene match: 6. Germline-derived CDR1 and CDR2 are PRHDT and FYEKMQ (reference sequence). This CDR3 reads CASTPRGNSYEQYF. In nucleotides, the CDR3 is TGTGCCAGCACCCCGCGGGGGAACTCCTACGAGCAGTACTTC.

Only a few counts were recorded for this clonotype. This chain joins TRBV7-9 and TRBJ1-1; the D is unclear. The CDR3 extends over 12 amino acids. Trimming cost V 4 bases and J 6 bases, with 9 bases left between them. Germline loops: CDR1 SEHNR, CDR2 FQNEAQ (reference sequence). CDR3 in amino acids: CASSSFSAEAFF. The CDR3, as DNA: TGTGCCAGCAGCTCCTTCTCGGCTGAAGCTTTCTTT.

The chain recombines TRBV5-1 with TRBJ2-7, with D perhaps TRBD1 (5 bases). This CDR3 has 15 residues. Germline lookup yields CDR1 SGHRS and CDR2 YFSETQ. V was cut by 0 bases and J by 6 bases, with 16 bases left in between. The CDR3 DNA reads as TGCGCCAGCAGCTTGGCTGGCCAGGGTACCGTCGAGCAGTACTTC. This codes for CASSLAGQGTVEQYF. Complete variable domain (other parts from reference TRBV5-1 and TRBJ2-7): KAGVTQTPRYLIKTRGQQVTLSCSPISGHRSVSWYQQTPGQGLQFLFEYFSETQRNKGNFPGRFSGRQFSNSRSEMNVSTLELGDSALYLCASSLAGQGTVEQYFGPGTRLTVT.

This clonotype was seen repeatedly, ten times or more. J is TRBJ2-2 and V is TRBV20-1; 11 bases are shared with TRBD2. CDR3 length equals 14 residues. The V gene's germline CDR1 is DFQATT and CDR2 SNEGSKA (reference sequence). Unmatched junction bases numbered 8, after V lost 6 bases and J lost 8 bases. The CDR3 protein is CSASTSGGSGELFF. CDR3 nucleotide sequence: TGCAGTGCCTCTACTAGCGGGGGATCTGGGGAGCTGTTTTTT.

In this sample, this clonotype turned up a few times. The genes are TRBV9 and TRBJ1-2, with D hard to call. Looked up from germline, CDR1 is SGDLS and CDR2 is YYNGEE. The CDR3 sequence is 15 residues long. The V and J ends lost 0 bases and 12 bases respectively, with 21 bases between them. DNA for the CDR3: TGTGCCAGCAGCGTAGAGGGCGCACTGAGCTCTGGAAACACCTTC. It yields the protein CASSVEGALSSGNTF.

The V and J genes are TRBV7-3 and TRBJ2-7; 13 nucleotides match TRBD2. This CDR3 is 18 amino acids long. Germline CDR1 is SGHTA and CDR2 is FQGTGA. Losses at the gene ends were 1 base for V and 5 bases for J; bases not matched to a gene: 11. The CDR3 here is CASSLSRTSGSYTDEQYF. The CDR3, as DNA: TGTGCCAGCAGCTTAAGCCGGACTAGCGGGAGTTACACTGACGAGCAGTACTTC.

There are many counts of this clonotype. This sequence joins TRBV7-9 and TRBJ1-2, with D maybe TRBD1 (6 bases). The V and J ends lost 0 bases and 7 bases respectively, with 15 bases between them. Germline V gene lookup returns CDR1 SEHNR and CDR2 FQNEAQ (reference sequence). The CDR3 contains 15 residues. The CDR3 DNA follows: TGTGCCAGCAGCTTAGCGGCGGGGGGCGGCAGTGGCTACACCTTC. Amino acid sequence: CASSLAAGGGSGYTF.

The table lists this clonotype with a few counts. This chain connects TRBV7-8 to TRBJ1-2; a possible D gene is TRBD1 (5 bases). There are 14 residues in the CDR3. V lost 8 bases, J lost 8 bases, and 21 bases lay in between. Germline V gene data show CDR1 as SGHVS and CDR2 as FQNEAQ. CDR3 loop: CASAGLGREGGYTF. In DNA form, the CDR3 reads TGTGCCAGCGCAGGGCTTGGCAGGGAAGGGGGCTACACCTTC.

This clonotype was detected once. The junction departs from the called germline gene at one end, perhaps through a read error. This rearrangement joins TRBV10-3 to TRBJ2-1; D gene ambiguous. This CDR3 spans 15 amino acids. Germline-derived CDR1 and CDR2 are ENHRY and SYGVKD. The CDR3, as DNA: TGTGCCAGCAGTTCCGGACGGACGGGCGGCAATGAGCAGTTCTTC. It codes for CASSSGRTGGNEQFF.

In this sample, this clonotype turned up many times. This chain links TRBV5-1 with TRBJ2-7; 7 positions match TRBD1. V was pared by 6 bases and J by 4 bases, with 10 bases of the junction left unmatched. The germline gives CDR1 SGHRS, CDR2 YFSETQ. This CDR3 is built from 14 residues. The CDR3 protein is CASMTPGQPYEQYF. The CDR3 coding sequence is TGCGCCAGCATGACCCCGGGACAGCCGTACGAGCAGTACTTC.

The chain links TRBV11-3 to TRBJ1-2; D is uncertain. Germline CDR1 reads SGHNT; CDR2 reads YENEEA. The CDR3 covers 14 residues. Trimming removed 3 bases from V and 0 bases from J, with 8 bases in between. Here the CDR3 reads CASSFSEANYGYTF. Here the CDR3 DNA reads TGTGCCAGCAGCTTTAGTGAAGCTAACTATGGCTACACCTTC.

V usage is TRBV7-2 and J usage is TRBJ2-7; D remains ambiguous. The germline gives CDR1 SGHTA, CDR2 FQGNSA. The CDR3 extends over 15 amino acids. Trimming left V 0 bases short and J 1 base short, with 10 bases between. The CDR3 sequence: CASSLAARISYEQYF. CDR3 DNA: TGTGCCAGCAGCTTAGCAGCGCGGATTTCCTACGAGCAGTACTTC. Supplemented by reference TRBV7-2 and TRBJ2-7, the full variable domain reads GAGVSQSPSNKVTEKGKDVELRCDPISGHTALYWYRQSLGQGLEFLIYFQGNSAPDKSGLPSDRFSAERTGGSVSTLTIQRTQQEDSAVYLCASSLAARISYEQYFGPGTRLTVT.

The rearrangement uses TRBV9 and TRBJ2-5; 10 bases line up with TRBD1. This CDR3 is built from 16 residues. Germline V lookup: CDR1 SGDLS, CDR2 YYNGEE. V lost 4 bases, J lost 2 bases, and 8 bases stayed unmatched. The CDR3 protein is CASSRATGQGQETQYF. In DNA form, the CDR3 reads TGTGCCAGCAGCCGGGCAACGGGACAGGGGCAAGAGACCCAGTACTTC.

In DNA form, the CDR3 reads TGTGCCACCAGCCTAGAAAGGGCACTCAATCAGCCCCAGCATTTT. Translating it yields CATSLERALNQPQHF. J is TRBJ1-5 and V is TRBV15; D call uncertain. The V end lost 5 bases, the J end lost 3 bases, and 14 bases lay between the germline ends. CDR3 length equals 15 residues. Germline assignment: CDR1 LNHNV and CDR2 YYDKDF (reference sequence).

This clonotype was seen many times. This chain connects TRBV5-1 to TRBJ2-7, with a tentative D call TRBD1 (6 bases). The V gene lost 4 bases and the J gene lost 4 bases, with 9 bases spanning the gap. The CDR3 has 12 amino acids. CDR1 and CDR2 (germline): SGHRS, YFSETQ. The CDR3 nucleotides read TGCGCCAGCAGCGGGGGCTTATACGAGCAGTACTTC. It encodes CASSGGLYEQYF.

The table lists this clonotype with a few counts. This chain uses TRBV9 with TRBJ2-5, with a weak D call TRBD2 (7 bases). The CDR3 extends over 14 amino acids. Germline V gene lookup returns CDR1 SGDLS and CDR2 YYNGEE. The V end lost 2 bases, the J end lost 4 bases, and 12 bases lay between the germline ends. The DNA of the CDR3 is TGTGCCAGCAGCGTCGGGGGGCAGCGAGAGACCCAGTACTTC. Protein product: CASSVGGQRETQYF.

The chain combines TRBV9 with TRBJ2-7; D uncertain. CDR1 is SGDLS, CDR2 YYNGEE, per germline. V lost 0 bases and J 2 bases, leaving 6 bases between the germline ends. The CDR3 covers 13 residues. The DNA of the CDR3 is TGTGCCAGCAGCGTAGACCCGGCCTACGAGCAGTACTTC. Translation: CASSVDPAYEQYF.

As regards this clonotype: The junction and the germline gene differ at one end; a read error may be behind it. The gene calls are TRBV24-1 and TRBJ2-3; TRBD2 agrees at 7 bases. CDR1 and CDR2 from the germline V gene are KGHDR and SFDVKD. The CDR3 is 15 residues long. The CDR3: CATGDSSGYTDTQYF. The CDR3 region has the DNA TGTGCCACCGGTGATTCTAGCGGCTACACAGATACGCAGTATTTT.

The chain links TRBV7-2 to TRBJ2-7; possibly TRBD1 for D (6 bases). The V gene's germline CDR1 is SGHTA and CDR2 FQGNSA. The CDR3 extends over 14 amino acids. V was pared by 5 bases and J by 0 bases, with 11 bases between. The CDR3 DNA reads TGTGCCAGCAGCCTACAGGGTTCCTCCTACGAGCAGTACTTC. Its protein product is CASSLQGSSYEQYF.

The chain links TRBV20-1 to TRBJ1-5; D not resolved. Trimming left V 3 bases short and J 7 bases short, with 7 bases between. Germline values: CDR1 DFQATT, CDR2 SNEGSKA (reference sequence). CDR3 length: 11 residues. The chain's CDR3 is CSARPGQPQHF. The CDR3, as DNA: TGCAGTGCTAGGCCCGGACAGCCCCAGCATTTT.

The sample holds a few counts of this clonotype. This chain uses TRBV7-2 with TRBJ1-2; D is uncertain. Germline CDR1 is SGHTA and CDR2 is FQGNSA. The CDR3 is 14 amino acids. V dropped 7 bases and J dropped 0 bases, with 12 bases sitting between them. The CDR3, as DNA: TGTGCCAGCACTAACAGCCCCGCTAACTATGGCTACACCTTC. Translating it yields CASTNSPANYGYTF.

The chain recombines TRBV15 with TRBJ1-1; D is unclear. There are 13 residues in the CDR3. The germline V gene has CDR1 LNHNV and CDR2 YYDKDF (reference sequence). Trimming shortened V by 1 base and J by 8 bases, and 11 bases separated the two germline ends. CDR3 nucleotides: TGTGCCACCAGCAGAGTTGGAGACTCCGAAGCTTTCTTT. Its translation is CATSRVGDSEAFF.

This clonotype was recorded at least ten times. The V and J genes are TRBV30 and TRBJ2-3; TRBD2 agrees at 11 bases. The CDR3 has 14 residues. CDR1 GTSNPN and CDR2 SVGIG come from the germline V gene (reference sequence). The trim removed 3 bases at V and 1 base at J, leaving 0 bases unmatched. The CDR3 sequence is CAWRTSGGTDTQYF. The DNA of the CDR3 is TGTGCCTGGAGGACTAGCGGGGGCACAGATACGCAGTATTTT.

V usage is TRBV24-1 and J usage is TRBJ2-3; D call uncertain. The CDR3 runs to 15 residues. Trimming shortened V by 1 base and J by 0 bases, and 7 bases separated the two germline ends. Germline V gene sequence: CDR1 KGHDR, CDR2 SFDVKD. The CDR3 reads CATSDFGASTDTQYF. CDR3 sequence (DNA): TGTGCCACCAGTGATTTTGGCGCCAGCACAGATACGCAGTATTTT.

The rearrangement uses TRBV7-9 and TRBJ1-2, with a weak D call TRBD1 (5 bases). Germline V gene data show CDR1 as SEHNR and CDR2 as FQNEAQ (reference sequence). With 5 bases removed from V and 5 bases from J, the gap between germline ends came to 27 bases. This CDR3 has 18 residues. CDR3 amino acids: CASSRGAGNRGYGYGYTF. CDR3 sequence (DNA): TGTGCCAGCAGCCGTGGTGCCGGGAATAGGGGCTACGGTTATGGCTACACCTTC.

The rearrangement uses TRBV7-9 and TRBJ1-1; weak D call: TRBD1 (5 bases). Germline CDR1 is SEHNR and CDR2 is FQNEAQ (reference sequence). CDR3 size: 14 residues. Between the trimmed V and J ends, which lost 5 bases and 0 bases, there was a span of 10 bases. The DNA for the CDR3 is TGTGCCAGCAGCCCCCGGACACTGAACACTGAAGCTTTCTTT. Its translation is CASSPRTLNTEAFF.

The CDR3 loop is CAIKGIPVQFPQHF. DNA for the CDR3: TGTGCCATTAAGGGGATTCCTGTCCAGTTCCCCCAGCATTTT. This chain uses TRBV28 with TRBJ1-5, with a weak D call TRBD1 (5 bases). There are 14 residues in the CDR3. The germline V gene has CDR1 MDHEN and CDR2 SYDVKM. The V gene lost 10 bases and the J gene lost 10 bases, with 23 bases spanning the gap.